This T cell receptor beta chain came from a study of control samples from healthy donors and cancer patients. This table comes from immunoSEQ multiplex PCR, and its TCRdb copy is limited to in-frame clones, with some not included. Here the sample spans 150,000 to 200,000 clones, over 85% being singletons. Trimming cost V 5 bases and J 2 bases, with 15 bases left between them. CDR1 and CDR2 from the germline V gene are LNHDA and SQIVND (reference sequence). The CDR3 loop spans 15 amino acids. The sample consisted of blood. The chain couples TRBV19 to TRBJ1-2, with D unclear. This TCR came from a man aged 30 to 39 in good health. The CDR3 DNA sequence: TGTGCCAGTAGTCCCTCTCTGTGGTCCAACTATGGCTACACCTTC. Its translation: CASSPSLWSNYGYTF.